The present TCR beta chain was sequenced within a study of T cells in localized non-small cell lung cancer. Study-level points and caveats: Uninvolved adjacent lung, not tumor, had the highest T cell clonality. When the top 100 tumor clones were examined, a median 57 of them also appeared in the adjacent lung, which was paired and uninvolved.

V was pared by 4 bases and J by 10 bases, with 4 bases of the junction left unmatched. Germline V gene sequence: CDR1 SGHRS, CDR2 YFSETQ. The CDR3 extends over 12 amino acids. In regard to this clone: As yet, its antigen is unknown.

Measured with immunoSEQ multiplex PCR; TCRdb has only the in-frame clones, and not every one. This table holds about 33,000 clones, approximately 72% found once. Sequenced material: peripheral blood, taken before any cancer treatment. This rearrangement joins TRBV5-1 to TRBJ2-1; 8 nucleotides match TRBD2. This TCR came from a male donor aged 60 or older with stage II squamous cell lung carcinoma. In DNA, the CDR3 is TGCGCCAGCAGCCCTGAGCGGGAGGAGCAGTTCTTC. Residues: CASSPEREEQFF.